This T cell receptor (beta chain) stems from a study of Tregs in tolerant kidney transplant recipients. Study-wide results and caveats: The most relevant donor-specific Treg TCRbeta repertoire apparently came from expansion with activated donor B cells. Validation in larger populations is needed because few patients were studied.

CD4+CD25+CD127- Tregs, CD4+CD25- non-Tregs, CD4 and CD8 cells were sorted. Details on this clone: No antigen is known for it.

Repertoires were generated with immunoSEQ multiplex PCR, while TCRdb's copy carries only in-frame clones and drops some. Of approximately 260,000 clones listed, roughly 84% are singletons. The V gene's germline CDR1 is WNHNN and CDR2 SYGVQD (reference sequence). V shed 0 bases and J 4 bases; nucleotides not matched to a gene: 2. CDR3 length: 15 amino acids. The chain joins TRBV10-1 to TRBJ2-1; 8 bases agree with TRBD2. This TCR derives from a human donor in good health. The sample consisted of CD4+ T cells from blood. CDR3 nucleotides: TGCGCCAGCAGTGAGTCAAGCGGGGGATACAATGAGCAGTTCTTC. Its translation: CASSESSGGYNEQFF.